The 13 T cell receptor beta chains in this list originate from one sample, sequenced in a study of T cell clones after liver transplantation. Measured with immunoSEQ multiplex PCR; TCRdb has only the in-frame clones, and not every one. The sample shows around 110,000 clones, 90% of them seen only once. Sequenced material: CD4+ T cells from blood, taken 12 months after liver transplant. The receptors were gathered from a human patient who received a liver transplant. Among the T cells, some may be from the graft donor.

V usage is TRBV2 and J usage is TRBJ1-1; 7 positions agree with TRBD1. CDR3 size: 15 residues. The germline V gene encodes CDR1 SNHLY and CDR2 FYNNEI. V shed 4 bases and J 5 bases; nucleotides not matched to a gene: 10. CDR3 sequence reads: CASSATGLRETEAFF. The DNA of the CDR3 is TGTGCCAGCAGTGCGACAGGGCTACGGGAAACTGAAGCTTTCTTT. Variable domain in full (rest from reference TRBV2 and TRBJ1-1): EPEVTQTPSHQVTQMGQEVILRCVPISNHLYFYWYRQILGQKVEFLVSFYNNEISEKSEIFDDQFSVERPDGSNFTLKIRSTKLEDSAMYFCASSATGLRETEAFFGQGTRLTVV.

The chain uses TRBV2 and TRBJ1-1, with TRBD1 as a possible D gene (5 bases). Deletions cut 8 bases from V and 4 bases from J, with 14 bases between. CDR1 and CDR2 from the germline V gene are SNHLY and FYNNEI. This CDR3 contains 13 residues. DNA for the CDR3: TGTGCCAGCGGTAGTGAAAGGGGCACTGAAGCTTTCTTT. Protein sequence: CASGSERGTEAFF.

In its sample, this clone was seen once. The chain combines TRBV7-9 with TRBJ2-3; 7 positions match TRBD2. After removal of 5 bases from V and 3 bases from J, the junction contained 11 bases not matched to a gene. Germline CDR1 SEHNR, CDR2 FQNEAQ (reference sequence). The CDR3 length is 16 residues. The CDR3 loop is CASSPGAGVGTDTQYF. The CDR3 bases are TGTGCCAGCAGCCCCGGGGCGGGAGTGGGGACAGATACGCAGTATTTT. Full variable domain (missing parts from reference TRBV7-9 and TRBJ2-3): DTGVSQNPRHKITKRGQNVTFRCDPISEHNRLYWYRQTLGQGPEFLTYFQNEAQLEKSRLLSDRFSAERPKGSFSTLEIQRTEQGDSAMYLCASSPGAGVGTDTQYFGPGTRLTVL.

The rearrangement joins TRBV5-6 to TRBJ1-2; TRBD1 aligns across 8 bases. The CDR3 totals 16 residues. Losses at the gene ends were 5 bases for V and 5 bases for J; bases not matched to a gene: 14. Per the germline V gene, CDR1 is SGHDT and CDR2 is YYEEEE. This CDR3 reads CASRKTGTGDYYGYTF. The CDR3 region has the DNA TGTGCCAGCAGAAAGACCGGGACAGGAGACTATTATGGCTACACCTTC.

This chain connects TRBV29-1 to TRBJ2-7; 7 nucleotides line up with TRBD2. V gave up 1 base and J gave up 4 bases; unmatched junction bases: 19. Germline CDR1 SQVTM, CDR2 ANQGSEA. This CDR3 has 18 residues. The CDR3 DNA follows: TGCAGCGTTGAAGCGTCAACTGCACTAACGGGGAGGGCGTACGAGCAGTACTTC. This translates into CSVEASTALTGRAYEQYF.

The chain employs TRBV2 and TRBJ2-2, with a possible D match to TRBD2 (6 bases). The germline V and J ends were trimmed by 4 bases and 4 bases, with 13 bases remaining between them. Per the germline V gene, CDR1 is SNHLY and CDR2 is FYNNEI. CDR3 size: 15 residues. CDR3 in DNA: TGTGCCAGCAGTGTCGGGGGTCAGAGCACCGGGGAGCTGTTTTTT. It is translated as CASSVGGQSTGELFF.

The chain links TRBV6-5 to TRBJ2-7; possible D gene TRBD2, 6 bases. Germline CDR1 MNHEY, CDR2 SVGAGI. The CDR3 runs to 12 residues. V lost 8 bases to trimming and J lost 5 bases, with 13 bases between them. CDR3 DNA sequence: TGTGCCAGCCGGGGGAAGTCTGACGAGCAGTACTTC. Encoded protein: CASRGKSDEQYF.

The J gene is TRBJ2-3, the V gene TRBV9; no clear D gene. The CDR3 runs to 12 residues. CDR1 is SGDLS and CDR2 is YYNGEE in the germline V gene. With 0 bases removed from V and 5 bases from J, the gap between germline ends came to 4 bases. This chain's CDR3 is CASSVEKDTQYF. CDR3 nucleotide sequence: TGTGCCAGCAGCGTAGAGAAAGATACGCAGTATTTT.

This chain connects TRBV5-6 to TRBJ2-7; no firm D call. This CDR3 contains 14 residues. Germline CDR1 reads SGHDT; CDR2 reads YYEEEE. With 0 bases removed from V and 1 base from J, the gap between germline ends came to 8 bases. This CDR3 reads CASSLVGSSYEQYF. In DNA form, the CDR3 reads TGTGCCAGCAGCTTGGTCGGCAGTTCCTACGAGCAGTACTTC. Drawing the rest from reference TRBV5-6 and TRBJ2-7, the complete variable domain is DAGVTQSPTHLIKTRGQQVTLRCSPKSGHDTVSWYQQALGQGPQFIFQYYEEEERQRGNFPDRFSGHQFPNYSSELNVNALLLGDSALYLCASSLVGSSYEQYFGPGTRLTVT.

This clone was seen only a few times. The rearrangement joins TRBV28 to TRBJ2-7, with D uncertain. V was shortened by 3 bases and J by 6 bases, with 12 bases between the two germline ends. The length of the CDR3 is 13 residues. CDR1 MDHEN and CDR2 SYDVKM come from the germline V gene. The chain's CDR3 is CASSFRTLGEQYF. In DNA, the CDR3 is TGTGCCAGCAGTTTCCGGACCCTGGGCGAGCAGTACTTC.

The chain uses TRBV7-9 and TRBJ2-3; TRBD2 might be the D (6 bases). Germline lookup yields CDR1 SEHNR and CDR2 FQNEAQ (reference sequence). The CDR3 consists of 15 residues. The V and J ends lost 3 bases and 0 bases respectively, with 10 bases between them. Here the CDR3 reads CASSFGGPSTDTQYF. CDR3 DNA: TGTGCCAGCAGCTTCGGAGGGCCCAGCACAGATACGCAGTATTTT.

This clone has only one observation. The chain is built from TRBV7-9 and TRBJ1-2, with 11 bases lining up with TRBD1. V lost 3 bases, J lost 3 bases, and 3 bases stayed unmatched. The CDR3 totals 15 residues. CDR1 and CDR2 (germline): SEHNR, FQNEAQ (reference sequence). The DNA for the CDR3 is TGTGCCAGCAGCTTTCCGGGACAGGGGGACTATGGCTACACCTTC. Translating it yields CASSFPGQGDYGYTF.

V is TRBV30 and J is TRBJ2-2; D gene ambiguous. CDR3 length equals 15 residues. Germline assignment: CDR1 GTSNPN and CDR2 SVGIG (reference sequence). Trimming pared 2 bases from V and 3 bases from J, leaving 13 bases between. This chain's CDR3 is CAWSSTARYTGELFF. The CDR3 DNA reads as TGTGCCTGGAGTTCGACGGCCCGATACACCGGGGAGCTGTTTTTT.